This TCR beta chain was observed in a study of memory CD4+ T cells and cytomegalovirus serostatus. At the level of the study: Healthy Belgian adult donors included under ten CMV-positive and some 24 CMV-negative people. Study results and caveats: CD4+ memory repertoires contained 67 of 164 reported CMV TCRbeta sequences.

Clones were sequenced by immunoSEQ multiplex PCR, and TCRdb holds only the in-frame ones, with some missing. The table records almost 45,000 clones, 79% of them present only once. V gave up 0 bases and J gave up 13 bases; unmatched junction bases: 5. The CDR3 consists of 13 residues. Germline CDR1 reads KGHSY; CDR2 reads FQNENV. The sort gate was single viable CD3+CD4+CD8-CD45RO+ cells for memory CD4+ T cells. Donors' CMV status reflects serum IgG against pp150, pp28, p38, p52. Positive selection with CD4 microbeads enriched total CD4+ T cells. This clone was counted a single time. Antigen unknown. The clonotype originates from an adult in good health and CMV-seronegative. Material for sequencing was memory CD4+ T cells from blood. The gene calls are TRBV16 and TRBJ2-1; 8 positions match TRBD1. The CDR3 loop is CASSQSGQALQFF. The CDR3 DNA follows: TGTGCCAGCAGCCAATCGGGACAGGCTCTACAGTTCTTC.